This entry is about one TCR beta chain. What this receptor recognizes is not known. Base qualities are missing; no much larger clone stands one base away. The Qiagen DNeasy Kit was used to extract genomic DNA from the sorted cells. The immunoSEQ platform was used for deep sequencing of the TCR beta chain. Per the original workflow: Repertoire data analysis was performed with the immunoSEQ Analyzer software. TCRdb limited this immuneACCESS table to in-frame rearrangements with V and J called. A share of clones is missing; checked studies link under half to unresolved V genes, and the rest is unexplained. D and trimming come from the DNA, and the V and J calls and clone size come from that table. A total of about 22,000 clones appear in this sample, approximately 80% of them only once. The ten largest clones capture 20% to 25% of the sample. The data are from a study of EBV T-cell therapy then PD-1 blockade in nasopharyngeal carcinoma (dated by TCRdb to the early 2020s).

The intended sense of this specimen's treatment or condition label: AdE1-LMPpoly-expanded autologous EBV-specific T-cell therapy followed by anti-PD-1 nivolumab. Here the sequenced sample was CD8+ T cells from blood, taken at day -245 from a patient whose treatment included autologous EBV-specific T cells and nivolumab. This TCR was recovered from a man in his forties or fifties with nasopharyngeal carcinoma.

The nucleotide sequence reads TGTGCCAGCAGCCCCCCGGGGGAGGAGTCCTACGAGCAGTACTTC. This sequence encodes CASSPPGEESYEQYF. The chain is made from TRBV3-1 (or the pseudogene TRBV3-2) and TRBJ2-7; TRBD2 might be the D gene, on 6 matching bases. From the cysteine through the phenylalanine, the CDR3 covers 15 amino acids. Solely the CDR3 DNA is kept, with 45 bases framed from the first base. The junction shows trimming of 4 bases on V and 1 base on J, plus 14 bases between the germline ends. CDR1 and CDR2 are read off the germline V gene (reference sequence) as LGHDT and YNNKEL.